Here is one T cell receptor (beta chain) with its context. Its antigen is unidentified. The data were produced by immunoSEQ multiplex PCR, yet TCRdb's version contains in-frame clones alone and is incomplete. The profile shows over 120,000 clones, about 95% of them singletons. The data belong to a study of cytomegalovirus exposure and HLA in healthy donors. General study results and limits: According to the study, about 180 TCR beta chains were cytomegalovirus-associated. According to a subsequent analysis, TCR clusters from the first cohort were inclined to appear together in the 110 or so validation repertoires.

The trim removed 6 bases at V and 5 bases at J, leaving 10 bases unmatched. Germline V gene sequence: CDR1 MGHRA, CDR2 YSYEKL. The CDR3 is made up of 16 amino acids. The donors were members of the validation cohort, which comprised 100 to 150 subjects and was separate from the first cohort of roughly 700 subjects. Sequenced: PBMCs. The chain carries TRBV4-1 and TRBJ2-5; 12 bases fit TRBD2. The clonotype originates from a man between 18 and 35 years old in good health and CMV-seropositive. CDR3 sequence reads: CASRSRLAGDLETQYF. As DNA, the CDR3 is TGCGCCAGCAGGTCAAGACTAGCGGGAGATCTGGAGACCCAGTACTTC.